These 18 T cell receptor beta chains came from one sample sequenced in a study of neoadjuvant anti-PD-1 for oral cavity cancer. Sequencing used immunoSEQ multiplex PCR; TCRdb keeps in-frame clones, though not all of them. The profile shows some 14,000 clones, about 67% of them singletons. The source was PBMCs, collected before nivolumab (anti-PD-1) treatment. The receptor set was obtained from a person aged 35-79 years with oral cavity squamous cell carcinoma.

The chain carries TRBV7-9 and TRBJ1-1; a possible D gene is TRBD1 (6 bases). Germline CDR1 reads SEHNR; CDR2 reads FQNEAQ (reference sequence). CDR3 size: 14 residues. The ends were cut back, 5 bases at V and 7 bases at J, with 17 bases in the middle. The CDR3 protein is CASSLPGTSFEAFF. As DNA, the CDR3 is TGTGCCAGCAGCCTTCCCGGGACAAGCTTTGAAGCTTTCTTT.

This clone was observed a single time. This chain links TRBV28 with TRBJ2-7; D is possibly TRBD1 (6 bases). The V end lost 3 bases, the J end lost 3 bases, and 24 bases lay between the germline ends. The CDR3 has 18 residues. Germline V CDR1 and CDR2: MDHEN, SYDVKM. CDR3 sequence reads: CASSFRPGQPSLYYEQYF. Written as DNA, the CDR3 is TGTGCCAGCAGTTTCCGTCCCGGACAGCCGAGCCTCTACTACGAGCAGTACTTC.

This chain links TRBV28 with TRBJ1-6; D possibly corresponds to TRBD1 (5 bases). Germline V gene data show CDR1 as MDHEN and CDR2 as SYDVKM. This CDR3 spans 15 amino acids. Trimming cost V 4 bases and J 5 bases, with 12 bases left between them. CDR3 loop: CASSSMGGNNSPLHF. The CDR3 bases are TGTGCCAGCAGTTCAATGGGGGGGAATAATTCACCCCTCCACTTT.

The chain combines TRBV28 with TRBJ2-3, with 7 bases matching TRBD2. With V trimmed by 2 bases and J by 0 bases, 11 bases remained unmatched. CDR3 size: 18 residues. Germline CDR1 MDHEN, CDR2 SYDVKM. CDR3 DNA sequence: TGTGCCAGCAGTTTAGCCCCCGGAGCAGCGGGGAGCACAGATACGCAGTATTTT. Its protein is CASSLAPGAAGSTDTQYF.

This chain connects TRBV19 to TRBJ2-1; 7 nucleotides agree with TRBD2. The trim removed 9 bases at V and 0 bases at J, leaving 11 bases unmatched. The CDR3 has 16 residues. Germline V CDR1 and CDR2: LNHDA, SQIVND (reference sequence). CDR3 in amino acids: CASRGNGRTSYNEQFF. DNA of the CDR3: TGTGCCAGCAGAGGAAACGGGAGGACCTCCTACAATGAGCAGTTCTTC.

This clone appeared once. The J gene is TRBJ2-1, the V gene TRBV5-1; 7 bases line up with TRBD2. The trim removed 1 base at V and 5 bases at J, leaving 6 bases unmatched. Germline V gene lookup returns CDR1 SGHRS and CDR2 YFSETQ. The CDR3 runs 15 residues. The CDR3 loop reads CASSLFAGAHNEQFF. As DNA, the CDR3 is TGCGCCAGCAGCTTGTTTGCGGGAGCGCACAATGAGCAGTTCTTC.

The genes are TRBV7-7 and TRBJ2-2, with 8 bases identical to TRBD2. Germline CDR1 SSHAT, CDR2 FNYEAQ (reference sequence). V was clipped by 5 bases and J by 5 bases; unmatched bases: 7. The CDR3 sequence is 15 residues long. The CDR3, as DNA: TGTGCCAGCAGCCCTCTAGCGGGCGGAACCGGGGAGCTGTTTTTT. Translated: CASSPLAGGTGELFF.

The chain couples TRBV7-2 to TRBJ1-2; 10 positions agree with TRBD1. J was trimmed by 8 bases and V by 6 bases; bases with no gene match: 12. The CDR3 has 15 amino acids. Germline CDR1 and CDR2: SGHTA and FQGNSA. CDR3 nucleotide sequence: TGTGCCAGCAGATCGGAAGACAGGGGGCTAGAGGGCTACACCTTC. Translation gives CASRSEDRGLEGYTF.

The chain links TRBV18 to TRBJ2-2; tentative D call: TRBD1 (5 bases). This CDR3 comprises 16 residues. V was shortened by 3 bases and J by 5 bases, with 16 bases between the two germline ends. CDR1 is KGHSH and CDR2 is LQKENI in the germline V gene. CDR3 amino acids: CASSPRIVGDTGELFF. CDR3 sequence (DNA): TGTGCCAGCTCACCGCGAATTGTAGGGGATACCGGGGAGCTGTTTTTT.

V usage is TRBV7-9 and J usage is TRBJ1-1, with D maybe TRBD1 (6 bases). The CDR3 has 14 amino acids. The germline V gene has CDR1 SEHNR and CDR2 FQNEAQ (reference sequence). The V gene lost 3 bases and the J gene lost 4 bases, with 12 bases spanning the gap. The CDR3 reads CASSFAGAGTEAFF. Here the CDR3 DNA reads TGTGCCAGCAGCTTTGCAGGGGCTGGCACTGAAGCTTTCTTT. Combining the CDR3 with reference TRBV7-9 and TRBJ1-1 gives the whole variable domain DTGVSQNPRHKITKRGQNVTFRCDPISEHNRLYWYRQTLGQGPEFLTYFQNEAQLEKSRLLSDRFSAERPKGSFSTLEIQRTEQGDSAMYLCASSFAGAGTEAFFGQGTRLTVV.

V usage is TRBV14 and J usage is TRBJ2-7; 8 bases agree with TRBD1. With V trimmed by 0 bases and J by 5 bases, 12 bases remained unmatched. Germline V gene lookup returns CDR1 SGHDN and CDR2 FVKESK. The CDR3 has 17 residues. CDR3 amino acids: CASSQEIPGQALDEQYF. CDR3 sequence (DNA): TGTGCCAGCAGCCAAGAAATCCCGGGACAGGCACTAGACGAGCAGTACTTC.

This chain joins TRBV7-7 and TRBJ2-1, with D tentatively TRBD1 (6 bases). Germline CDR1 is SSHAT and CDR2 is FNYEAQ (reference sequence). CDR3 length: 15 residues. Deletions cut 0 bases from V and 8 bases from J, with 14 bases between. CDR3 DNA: TGTGCCAGCAGCTTAGCGTTTACAGGGCTCGATGAGCAGTTCTTC. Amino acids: CASSLAFTGLDEQFF. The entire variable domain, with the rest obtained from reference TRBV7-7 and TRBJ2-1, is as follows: GAGVSQSPRYKVTKRGQDVTLRCDPISSHATLYWYQQALGQGPEFLTYFNYEAQPDKSGLPSDRFSAERPEGSISTLTIQRTEQRDSAMYRCASSLAFTGLDEQFFGPGTRLTVL.

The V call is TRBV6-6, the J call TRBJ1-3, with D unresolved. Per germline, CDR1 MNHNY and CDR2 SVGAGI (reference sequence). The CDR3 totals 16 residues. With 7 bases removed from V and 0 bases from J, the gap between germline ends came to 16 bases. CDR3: CASTQPGRISGNTIYF. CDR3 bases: TGTGCCAGCACTCAACCCGGACGGATCTCTGGAAACACCATATATTTT.

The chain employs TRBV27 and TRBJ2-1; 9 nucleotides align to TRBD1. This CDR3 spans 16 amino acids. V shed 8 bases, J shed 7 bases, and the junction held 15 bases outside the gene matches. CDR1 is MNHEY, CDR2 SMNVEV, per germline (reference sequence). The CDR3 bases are TGTGCCAGCTCCACTTCCCGGGGGACAGGGTGGAATGAGCAGTTCTTC. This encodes CASSTSRGTGWNEQFF.

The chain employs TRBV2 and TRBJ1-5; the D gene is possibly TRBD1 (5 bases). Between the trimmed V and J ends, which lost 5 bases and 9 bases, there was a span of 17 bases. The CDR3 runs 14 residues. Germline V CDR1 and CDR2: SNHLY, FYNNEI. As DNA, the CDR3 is TGTGCCAGCAGTCTTACAGTGGGCGGGGGGCCCCAGCATTTT. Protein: CASSLTVGGGPQHF.

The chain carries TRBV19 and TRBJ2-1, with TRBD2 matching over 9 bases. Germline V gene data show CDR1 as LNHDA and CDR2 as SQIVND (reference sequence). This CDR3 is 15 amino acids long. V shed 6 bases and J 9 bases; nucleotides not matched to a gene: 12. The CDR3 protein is CASRAGGGRAFEQFF. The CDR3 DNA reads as TGTGCCAGTAGGGCCGGAGGCGGGAGGGCCTTTGAGCAGTTCTTC.

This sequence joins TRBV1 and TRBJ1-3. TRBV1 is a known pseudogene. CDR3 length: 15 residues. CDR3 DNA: TGCACCAGCAGCCAGGAATTAAGTACTGGAAACACCATATATTTT. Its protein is CTSSQELSTGNTIYF.

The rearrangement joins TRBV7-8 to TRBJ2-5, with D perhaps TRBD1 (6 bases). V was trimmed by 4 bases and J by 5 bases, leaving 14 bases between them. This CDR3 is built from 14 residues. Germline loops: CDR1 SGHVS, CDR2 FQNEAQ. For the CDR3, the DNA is TGTGCCAGCAGCTCTCAGGGGTCTTCGGAGACCCAGTACTTC. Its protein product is CASSSQGSSETQYF. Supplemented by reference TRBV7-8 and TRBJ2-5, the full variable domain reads GAGVSQSPRYKVAKRGQDVALRCDPISGHVSLFWYQQALGQGPEFLTYFQNEAQLDKSGLPSDRFFAERPEGSVSTLKIQRTQQEDSAVYLCASSSQGSSETQYFGPGTRLLVL.